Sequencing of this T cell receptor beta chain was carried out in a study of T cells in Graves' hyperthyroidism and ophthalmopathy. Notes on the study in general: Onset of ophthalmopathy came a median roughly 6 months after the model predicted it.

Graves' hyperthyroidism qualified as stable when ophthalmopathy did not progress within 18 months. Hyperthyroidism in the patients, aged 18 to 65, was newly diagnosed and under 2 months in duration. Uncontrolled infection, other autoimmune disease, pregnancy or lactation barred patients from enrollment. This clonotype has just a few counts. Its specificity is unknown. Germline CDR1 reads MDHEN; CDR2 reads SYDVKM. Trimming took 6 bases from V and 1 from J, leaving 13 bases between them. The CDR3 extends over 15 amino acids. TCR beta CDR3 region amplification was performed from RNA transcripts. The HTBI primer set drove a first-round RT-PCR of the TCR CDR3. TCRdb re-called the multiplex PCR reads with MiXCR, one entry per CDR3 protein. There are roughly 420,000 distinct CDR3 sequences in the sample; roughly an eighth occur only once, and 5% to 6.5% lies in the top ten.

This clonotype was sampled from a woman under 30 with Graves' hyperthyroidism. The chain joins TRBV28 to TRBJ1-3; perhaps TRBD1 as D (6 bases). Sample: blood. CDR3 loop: CASREGGGSGNTIYF. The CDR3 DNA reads TGTGCCAGCAGAGAGGGGGGGGGTTCTGGAAACACCATATATTTT.